This T cell receptor (beta chain) came from a study of shared clonotypes between healthy human individuals. Study background: Donors, aged 18 to 49, were a couple of women and a few men.

Subsets obtained from CD4+ cells comprised CD45RA+ naive and CD45RA-negative memory cells. V was pared by 3 bases and J by 6 bases, with 6 bases of the junction left unmatched. The germline V gene has CDR1 ENHRY and CDR2 SYGVKD. The CDR3 is 14 amino acids. Authors' data handling: ImmunoSEQ output lacked quality scores and full-length reads, limiting matched filtering. Sequenced by immunoSEQ multiplex PCR; TCRdb stores in-frame clones only, minus some. V and J calls and clone size are copied from that table; D and trimming were computed from the DNA. The profile shows approximately 2.4 million clones, nearly 97% of them singletons.

The chain employs TRBV10-3 and TRBJ1-2, with TRBD1 matching over 8 bases. The specimen was naive CD4+ T cells sorted from blood. Subset indicated: CD45RA+ positively selected. This clonotype was obtained from a man between 18 and 35 years old in good health. As DNA, the CDR3 is TGTGCCATCAGTGATTTTGCAGGGGGCAATGGCTACACCTTC. This sequence encodes CAISDFAGGNGYTF.